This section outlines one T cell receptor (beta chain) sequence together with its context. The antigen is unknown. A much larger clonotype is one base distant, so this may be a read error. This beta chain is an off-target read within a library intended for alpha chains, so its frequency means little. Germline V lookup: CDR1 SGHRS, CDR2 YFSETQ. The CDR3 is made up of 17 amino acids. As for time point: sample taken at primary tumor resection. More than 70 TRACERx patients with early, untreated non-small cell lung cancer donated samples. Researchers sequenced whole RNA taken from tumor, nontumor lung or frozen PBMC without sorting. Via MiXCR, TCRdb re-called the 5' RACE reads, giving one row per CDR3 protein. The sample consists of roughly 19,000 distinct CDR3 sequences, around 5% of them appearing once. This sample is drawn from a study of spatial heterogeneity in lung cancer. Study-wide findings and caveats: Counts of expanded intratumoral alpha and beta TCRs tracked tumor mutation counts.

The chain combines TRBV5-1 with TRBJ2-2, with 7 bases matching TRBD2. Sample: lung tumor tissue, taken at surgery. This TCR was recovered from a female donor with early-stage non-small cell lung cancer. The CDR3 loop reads CTSSLESGGSGTGELFF. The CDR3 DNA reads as TGCACCAGCAGCTTGGAATCGGGCGGGAGTGGCACCGGGGAGCTGTTTTTT.